These 11 T cell receptor beta chains originate from one sample sequenced in a study of T cells in Graves' hyperthyroidism and ophthalmopathy (dated by TCRdb to the late 2010s). Library creation used multiplex PCR. The run used an Illumina HiSeq 2000. The TCR beta CDR3 regions were amplified from the RNA transcripts. A first-round RT-PCR of the TCR CDR3 used the HTBI primer set with the Qiagen OneStep RT-PCR kit. TCRdb trimmed public reads at Q25 via fastp, called clones via MiXCR and kept in-frame beta chains. Each entry merges the rows of one CDR3 protein and shows their most common DNA and genes. For this sample there are around 200,000 distinct CDR3 sequences; 15% to 20% appear just once. The top ten clones comprise roughly 32% of the sample. Material: blood. The receptor set was obtained from a woman between 45 and 65 years old with Graves' hyperthyroidism.

Ten or more counts support this clonotype. The chain employs TRBV6-2 or TRBV6-3 and TRBJ1-2; 7 positions match TRBD1. In germline, CDR1 is MNHEY, CDR2 SVGEGT. Trimming cost V 8 bases and J 10 bases; bases outside gene matches: 7. CDR3 length: 11 residues. CDR3 DNA sequence: TGTGCCAGCCAACAGGGGCTCCTCTACACCTTC. It translates to CASQQGLLYTF.

This clonotype showed up just a few times. This sequence joins TRBV7-9 and TRBJ2-5; 7 bases align to TRBD1. J was trimmed by 1 base and V by 5 bases; bases with no gene match: 10. The CDR3 spans 16 residues. The V gene's germline CDR1 is SEHNR and CDR2 FQNEAQ (reference sequence). The CDR3, as DNA: TGTGCCAGCAGCCCCCCTCGGACAGGTCGCCAAGAGACCCAGTACTTC. It codes for CASSPPRTGRQETQYF.

This clonotype has a count of ten or more. CDR3 amino acids: CASSLEGAAGELFF. CDR3 bases: TGTGCCAGCAGTTTAGAGGGGGCTGCCGGGGAGCTGTTTTTT. The chain uses TRBV12-3 or TRBV12-4 and TRBJ2-2; 7 bases are a match to TRBD1. The junction had 2 bases not matched to a gene; V was cut back by 1 base and J by 6 bases. CDR3 length: 14 residues.

This clonotype was counted at least ten times. This chain links TRBV15 with TRBJ1-5, with 9 bases identical to TRBD1. Germline assignment: CDR1 LNHNV and CDR2 YYDKDF (reference sequence). V shed 5 bases, J shed 2 bases, and the junction held 7 bases outside the gene matches. The CDR3 spans 16 residues. As DNA, the CDR3 is TGTGCCACCAGCGCCCGGGACAGGGTGGGCAATCAGCCCCAGCATTTT. Its protein product is CATSARDRVGNQPQHF.

In its sample, this clonotype was seen many times. The chain has TRBV7-2 and TRBJ1-2; D is possibly TRBD1 (6 bases). Germline assignment: CDR1 SGHTA and CDR2 FQGNSA. Trimming shortened V by 6 bases and J by 8 bases, and 13 bases separated the two germline ends. The length of the CDR3 is 12 residues. The CDR3, as DNA: TGTGCCAGCAGTAACAGGGTCGGCGGCTACACCTTC. Translated, it gives CASSNRVGGYTF.

The genes are TRBV19 and TRBJ1-5; tentatively, D is TRBD1 (5 bases). The V gene lost 6 bases and the J gene lost 0 bases, with 24 bases spanning the gap. This CDR3 spans 19 amino acids. CDR1 is LNHDA, CDR2 SQIVND, per germline (reference sequence). The CDR3 DNA sequence: TGTGCCAGTAGCCATACCAGGGCTGGGGAGGGATATAGCAATCAGCCCCAGCATTTT. Its protein product is CASSHTRAGEGYSNQPQHF.

This clonotype was detected many times. J is TRBJ2-3 and V is TRBV20-1, with D possibly being TRBD2 (6 bases). The V gene's germline CDR1 is DFQATT and CDR2 SNEGSKA (reference sequence). The CDR3 sequence is 14 residues long. Trimming removed 0 bases from V and 4 bases from J, with 11 bases in between. CDR3 DNA sequence: TGCAGTGCTAGAGATGGAGGGGCCCCAGATACGCAGTATTTT. Protein product: CSARDGGAPDTQYF.

The gene calls are TRBV12-3 or TRBV12-4 and TRBJ2-1; 12 positions agree with TRBD2. The ends lost 6 bases at V and 6 bases at J; junction bases unmatched: 9. The CDR3 is 16 amino acids. CDR3: CASRPTSGGFFNEQFF. The CDR3 DNA follows: TGTGCCAGCAGACCGACTAGCGGGGGTTTCTTCAATGAGCAGTTCTTC.

This clonotype was seen a few times. V gene TRBV4-2 combines with J gene TRBJ2-7; 8 bases fit TRBD2. The CDR3 runs to 17 residues. Germline CDR1 is LGHNA and CDR2 is YNFKEQ. The V and J ends lost 4 bases and 9 bases, in that order; junction bases with no gene match: 20. In DNA form, the CDR3 reads TGTGCCAGCAGCCGTACTAGCGGATCCTCGGCCTACGAGGGGCAGTACTTC. Translating it yields CASSRTSGSSAYEGQYF.

The CDR3 region is CASSYPTGNTEAFF. The CDR3 DNA reads TGTGCCAGCAGTTATCCAACAGGGAACACTGAAGCTTTCTTT. The J gene is TRBJ1-1, the V gene TRBV28; maybe TRBD1 (5 bases). Deletions cut 4 bases from V and 1 base from J, with 10 bases between. Per germline, CDR1 MDHEN and CDR2 SYDVKM. CDR3 length: 14 residues. Based on the CDR3 plus reference TRBV28 and TRBJ1-1, the full variable domain is DVKVTQSSRYLVKRTGEKVFLECVQDMDHENMFWYRQDPGLGLRLIYFSYDVKMKEKGDIPEGYSVSREKKERFSLILESASTNQTSMYLCASSYPTGNTEAFFGQGTRLTVV.

V is TRBV5-1 and J is TRBJ2-7; TRBD2 matches 7 bases. This CDR3 has 18 amino acids. In germline, CDR1 is SGHRS, CDR2 YFSETQ. V gave up 0 bases and J gave up 1 base; unmatched junction bases: 13. The CDR3 DNA follows: TGCGCCAGCAGCTTGGGGTGGGGGGGTCCTACGCTTTCCTACGAGCAGTACTTC. As protein: CASSLGWGGPTLSYEQYF.